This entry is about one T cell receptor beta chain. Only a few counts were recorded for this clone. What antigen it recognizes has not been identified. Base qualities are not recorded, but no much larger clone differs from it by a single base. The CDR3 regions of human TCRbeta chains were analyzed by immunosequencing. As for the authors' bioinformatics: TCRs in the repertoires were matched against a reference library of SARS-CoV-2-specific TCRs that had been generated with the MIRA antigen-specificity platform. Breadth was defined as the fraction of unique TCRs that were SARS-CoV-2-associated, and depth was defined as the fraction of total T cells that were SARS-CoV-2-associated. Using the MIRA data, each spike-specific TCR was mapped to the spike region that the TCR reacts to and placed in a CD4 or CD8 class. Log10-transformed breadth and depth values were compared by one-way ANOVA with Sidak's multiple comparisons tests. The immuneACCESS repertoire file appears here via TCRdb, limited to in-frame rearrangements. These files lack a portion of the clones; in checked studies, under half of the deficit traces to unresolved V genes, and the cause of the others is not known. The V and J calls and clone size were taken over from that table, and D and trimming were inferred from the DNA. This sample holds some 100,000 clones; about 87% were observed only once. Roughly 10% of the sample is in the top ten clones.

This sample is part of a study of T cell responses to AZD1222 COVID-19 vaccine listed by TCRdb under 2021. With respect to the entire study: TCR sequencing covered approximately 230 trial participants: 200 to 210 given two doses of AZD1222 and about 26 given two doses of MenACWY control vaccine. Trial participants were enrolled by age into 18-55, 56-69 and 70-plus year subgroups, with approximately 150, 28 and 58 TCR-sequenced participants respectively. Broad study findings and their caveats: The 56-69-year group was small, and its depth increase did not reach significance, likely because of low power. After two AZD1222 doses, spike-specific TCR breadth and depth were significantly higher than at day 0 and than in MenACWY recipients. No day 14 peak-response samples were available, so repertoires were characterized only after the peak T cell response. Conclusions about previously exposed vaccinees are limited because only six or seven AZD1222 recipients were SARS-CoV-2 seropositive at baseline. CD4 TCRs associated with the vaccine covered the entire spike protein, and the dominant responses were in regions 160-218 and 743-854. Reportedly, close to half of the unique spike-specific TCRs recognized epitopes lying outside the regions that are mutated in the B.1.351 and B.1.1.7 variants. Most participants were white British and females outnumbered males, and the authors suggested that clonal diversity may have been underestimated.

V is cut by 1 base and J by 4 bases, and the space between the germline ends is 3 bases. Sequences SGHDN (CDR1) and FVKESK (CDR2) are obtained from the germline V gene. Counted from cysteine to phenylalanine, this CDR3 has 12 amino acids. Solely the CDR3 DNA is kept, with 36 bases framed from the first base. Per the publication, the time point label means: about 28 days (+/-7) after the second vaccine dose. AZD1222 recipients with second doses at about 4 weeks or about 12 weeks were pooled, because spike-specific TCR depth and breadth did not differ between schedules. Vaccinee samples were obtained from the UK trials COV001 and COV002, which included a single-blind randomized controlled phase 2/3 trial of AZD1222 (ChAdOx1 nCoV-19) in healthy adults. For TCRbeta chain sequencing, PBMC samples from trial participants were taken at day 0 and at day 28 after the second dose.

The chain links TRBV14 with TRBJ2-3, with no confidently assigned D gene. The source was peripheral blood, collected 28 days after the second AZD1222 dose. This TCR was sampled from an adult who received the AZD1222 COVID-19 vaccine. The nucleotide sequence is TGTGCCAGCAGCCAAGCTGCAGATACGCAGTATTTT. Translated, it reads CASSQAADTQYF.